The subject of this entry is one T cell receptor (beta chain). This clonotype is judged medium-sized (0.01 to 0.1%). Its antigen target is currently unknown. No quality values exist for individual bases; no much larger clone is one base distant. The sample originates from a study of esophageal squamous cell carcinoma tumors (dated by TCRdb to the early 2020s). About the investigation overall: Immuno relation high and low groups were defined by principal component analysis with K-means clustering applied to immunohistochemical T-cell and checkpoint marker values. The 9 to 11 cases yielded 1.5 million to 2 million total TCRalpha reads and 1 million to 1.4 million total TCRbeta reads, and about 30,000 and 35,000 of those reads, respectively, were unique. The study was designed to assess TCR repertoire diversity and shared TCR repertoires of T cells within the tumor environment of esophageal squamous cell carcinoma. A wider cohort of 50 to 60 surgically treated esophageal squamous cell carcinoma patients in Japan was included, comprising about 20 high and around 32 low immuno relation cases. TCR sequencing covered about 10 patients: five randomly selected high immuno relation cases and five background-matched low immuno relation cases. The paper's findings and limits, for the study overall: The high immuno relation group had higher significant repertoire counts, although the two groups did not differ in total TCR repertoire counts. Only a few cases were included in the TCR repertoire analysis, and no investigation at the CDR3 clonotype level was carried out. Because TCRalpha and TCRbeta chains were sequenced separately, chain pairing and the antigens recognized remained unknown. Shared V|J recombination candidates may have been selected by chance because variation in the TCRalphabeta repertoire was large. Three of the 10 cases showed a single dominant TCRalpha VJ recombination with apparently reduced TCRalpha diversity. Roughly 28 TRAV|TRAJ and some 23 TRBV|TRBJ combinations, including TRAV13-1|TRAJ22 and TRBV7-9|TRBJ2-7, appeared to be shared among high immuno relation cases.

Its CDR3 holds 12 amino acids, cysteine through phenylalanine. Just CDR3 DNA is preserved here, 36 bases in frame from base 1. V and J are truncated by 7 bases and 3 bases respectively, leaving an intervening sequence of 9 bases. Taken from the germline V gene, the CDR1 and CDR2 loops are SQVTM and ANQGSEA. Anyone who had received neoadjuvant chemotherapy or who was missing clinical information was not enrolled. All of the TCR-sequenced cases shown were male, and each had a subtotal esophagectomy with 2- or 3-field lymphadenectomy. A Qiagen AllPrep kit was used to extract RNA from bulk tumor tissue sections, and T cells were not sorted. Small sections of surgically resected tumor tissue were stored in RNAlater reagent at -80°C until RNA extraction. Library generation was performed with 5' RACE. The PCR step used KAPA HiFi along with constant-region primers for TCRalpha or TCRbeta and a P20EA primer, and a nested second PCR with CA2 or CB2 followed. TCR genes were amplified by unbiased adaptor ligation RT-PCR, with reverse transcription by Superscript III and a polyT18-containing BSL-18E primer. After second-strand synthesis and blunting, the P10EA/P20EA adaptor was ligated to the cDNA 5' end, followed by NotI digestion. Both the first and second PCRs consisted of approximately 22 cycles of 98 degrees C for 20 s, 65 degrees C for 30 s and 72 degrees C for 1 min. Amplicons were indexed with the Nextera XT Index kit v2 Set A, pooled in equimolar amounts and quantified on a Qubit 2.0 Fluorometer. Sequencing was carried out on the Illumina MiSeq platform with 2x300 bp paired-end reads. Processing in the source paper ran as follows. V and J genes were assigned to reads on the basis of highest identity to IMGT reference sequences using Repertoire Genesis software ver.1.0. CDR3 was defined from Cys104 to Phe118 plus Gly119 and translated, and unique sequence reads were defined by distinct V, J and CDR3 amino acids. Shared V|J combinations were chosen if significant in both a Fisher's exact test in edgeR and a Mann Whitney U test. After singletons were removed and 500 repertoire combinations were bootstrapped, the repertoire dissimilarity index was calculated with the R rdi package. TCRdb cleaned the public reads at Q25 with fastp, built clones with MiXCR and kept in-frame beta chains. A single entry per CDR3 protein holds the most common genes and DNA from its merged rows. The V and J calls come from TCRdb's annotation, not from the publication. This sample gives 6,000 or so distinct CDR3 sequences in total; about 20% of them show up just once. The ten largest clones capture less than 40% of the sample.

The sequence was collected from a man between 45 and 85 years old with esophageal squamous cell carcinoma. Material: tumor tissue. The chain was built from TRBV29-1 and TRBJ2-2; the D gene cannot be resolved reliably. The DNA reads as follows: TGCAGCGCCGCCGTCTACACCGGGGAGCTGTTTTTT. Its protein product is CSAAVYTGELFF.